This T cell receptor (beta chain) was captured in a study of human T cells and chemical hapten exposure. Regarding the study as a whole: Among TCRs, those above 1 in 1000 frequency were unaffected by DPC sensitization.

This clonotype was counted a few times. Its antigen is not known. Under the authors' procedure: Ranging from roughly 20,000 to 690,600, TCR counts per sample had a median value of 95,638. TCRdb recomputed calls from the RACE reads with MiXCR, one row per CDR3 protein. TCRdb's processing, not the study's, gives the V and J calls here. Of fewer than 300,000 distinct CDR3 sequences in the sample, approximately 7.5% were seen once. Time point specified: pre-sensitization, week 0. Treatment described: therapeutic diphenylcyclopropenone sensitization with weekly scalp DPC. The study drew its donors from alopecia patients who were 18 to 70 years old and suitable for DPC. V gave up 4 bases and J gave up 8 bases, with 17 bases separating them. The CDR3 length is 14 residues.

This chain uses TRBV12-3 or TRBV12-4 with TRBJ1-1; D is uncertain. This TCR derives from a man aged 18 to 30 with alopecia areata. Some clones in this sample may be carry-over from other donors' samples. This specimen consisted of whole blood, obtained in connection with sensitization to the hapten diphenylcyclopropenone (DPC). This chain's CDR3 is CASSSLGEVGEAFF. Written as DNA, the CDR3 is TGTGCCAGCAGTTCCCTTGGGGAGGTCGGAGAAGCTTTCTTT.